Listed here are 16 T cell receptor beta chains from one sample, sequenced in a study of read filtering for tumor transcriptome and immune sequencing. The library was built from about 400 ng RNA with molecular barcoded adaptors for alpha/delta and beta/gamma chains. Each CDR3 protein gets one entry after TCRdb re-called the reads with MiXCR. The profile covers about 24,000 distinct CDR3 sequences, with about 22% appearing a single time and 45% to 50% taken by the ten largest. Sequencing was performed on a population of CD138-negative cells sorted from bone marrow. Receptors originate from a donor over 35 with multiple myeloma.

The chain combines TRBV19 with TRBJ2-3; unclear D gene. Germline loops: CDR1 LNHDA, CDR2 SQIVND (reference sequence). CDR3 length equals 12 residues. V was clipped by 5 bases and J by 2 bases, with 5 bases between them. In nucleotides, the CDR3 is TGTGCCAGTAGTCCTACCACAGATACGCAGTATTTT. It specifies CASSPTTDTQYF.

This clonotype has just one count. The junction shows a germline mismatch at one end, possibly a read error. V usage is TRBV5-1 and J usage is TRBJ2-7; TRBD2 might be the D (6 bases). Looked up from germline, CDR1 is SGHRS and CDR2 is YFSETQ. The CDR3 has 14 residues. The CDR3: CVSSLEGNSYDQYF. The CDR3 DNA follows: TGCGTCAGCAGCTTGGAGGGGAACTCCTACGATCAGTACTTC.

In this sample, this clonotype turned up a few times. As DNA, the CDR3 is TGCGCCAGCAGCTTGGGGGGGTTCGGCACTGAAGCTTTCTTT. Its protein product is CASSLGGFGTEAFF. The chain joins TRBV5-1 to TRBJ1-1, with D perhaps matching TRBD1 (5 bases). The germline CDR1 and CDR2 sequences are SGHRS and YFSETQ. V lost 0 bases and J 4 bases, leaving 10 bases between the germline ends. This CDR3 is 14 amino acids long.

This clonotype has at least ten counts. This chain uses TRBV7-8 with TRBJ2-1; 10 bases are shared with TRBD2. The CDR3 has 16 amino acids. J gave up 4 bases and V 1 base, and 4 bases lay outside the gene matches. Germline lookup yields CDR1 SGHVS and CDR2 FQNEAQ. The DNA of the CDR3 is TGTGCCAGCAGCTTAGTTCGGACTAGCGGTTACAATGAGCAGTTCTTC. It encodes CASSLVRTSGYNEQFF. The full variable domain, its missing parts supplied by reference TRBV7-8 and TRBJ2-1, is GAGVSQSPRYKVAKRGQDVALRCDPISGHVSLFWYQQALGQGPEFLTYFQNEAQLDKSGLPSDRFFAERPEGSVSTLKIQRTQQEDSAVYLCASSLVRTSGYNEQFFGPGTRLTVL.

This rearrangement joins TRBV20-1 to TRBJ1-4; possible D gene TRBD1, 5 bases. The CDR3 extends over 14 amino acids. Germline V gives CDR1 DFQATT, CDR2 SNEGSKA (reference sequence). V was clipped by 0 bases and J by 7 bases, with 12 bases between them. CDR3: CSARDRGGGEKLFF. The CDR3 DNA is TGCAGTGCTAGAGACCGGGGCGGGGGTGAAAAACTGTTTTTT.

The rearrangement uses TRBV28 and TRBJ1-4; weak D call: TRBD1 (5 bases). CDR1 and CDR2 from the germline V gene are MDHEN and SYDVKM. The CDR3 contains 13 residues. Trimming removed 7 bases from V and 5 bases from J, with 11 bases in between. CDR3 sequence: CASTRDHNEKLFF. Here the CDR3 DNA reads TGTGCCAGCACCAGGGACCACAATGAAAAACTGTTTTTT.

This clonotype was seen repeatedly, ten times or more. The gene calls are TRBV6-2 or TRBV6-3 and TRBJ2-2; a possible D gene is TRBD2 (6 bases). The CDR3 spans 15 residues. V lost 7 bases to trimming and J lost 2 bases, with 14 bases between them. CDR1 and CDR2 (germline): MNHEY, SVGEGT. CDR3 DNA sequence: TGTGCCAGCACAAGGGCGGGGATAAACACCGGGGAGCTGTTTTTT. Translating gives CASTRAGINTGELFF.

This clonotype was seen at least ten times. The chain has TRBV20-1 and TRBJ2-3; 10 bases match TRBD2. Germline values: CDR1 DFQATT, CDR2 SNEGSKA (reference sequence). The V and J ends lost 3 bases and 2 bases, in that order; junction bases with no gene match: 8. The CDR3 contains 16 residues. As DNA, the CDR3 is TGCAGTGCTAGGGGCCAAGCGGGAGGGCTCACAGATACGCAGTATTTT. Translation gives CSARGQAGGLTDTQYF.

The chain joins TRBV5-1 to TRBJ1-5, with 7 bases matching TRBD1. Germline V gene sequence: CDR1 SGHRS, CDR2 YFSETQ. V lost 4 bases to trimming and J lost 7 bases; unmatched junction nucleotides: 5. This CDR3 is 13 amino acids long. The CDR3 loop reads CASSRTGFQPQHF. The CDR3 DNA is TGCGCCAGCAGCCGGACAGGTTTCCAGCCCCAGCATTTT.

In this sample, this clonotype turned up many times. The chain employs TRBV19 and TRBJ2-1; D possibly matches TRBD1 or TRBD2 (6 bases each). The CDR3 totals 16 residues. Germline V gene sequence: CDR1 LNHDA, CDR2 SQIVND (reference sequence). The V end lost 8 bases, the J end lost 7 bases, and 24 bases lay between the germline ends. CDR3 coding DNA: TGTGCCAGTGTCTCCTTGGGGGCAGACCGGGAGAATGAGCAGTTCTTC. Amino acids: CASVSLGADRENEQFF.

This clonotype came up many times. The rearrangement links TRBV29-1 to TRBJ2-1; tentative D call: TRBD1 (6 bases). V lost 2 bases, J lost 4 bases, and 12 bases lay in between. CDR3 length: 14 residues. Germline CDR1 reads SQVTM; CDR2 reads ANQGSEA. This CDR3 is CSVEWGQRYNEQFF. The CDR3 DNA sequence: TGCAGCGTTGAATGGGGACAACGATACAATGAGCAGTTCTTC.

V is TRBV19 and J is TRBJ2-2; D possibly corresponds to TRBD1 (6 bases). CDR1 is LNHDA, CDR2 SQIVND, per germline (reference sequence). The CDR3 is made up of 15 amino acids. Trimming removed 5 bases from V and 1 base from J, with 11 bases in between. The CDR3 DNA reads TGTGCCAGTAGTTCAATGACAGGGAACACCGGGGAGCTGTTTTTT. Translation gives CASSSMTGNTGELFF.

This clonotype came up many times. The chain recombines TRBV20-1 with TRBJ1-4; D uncertain. Trimming stripped 0 bases from V and 7 bases from J, with 6 bases between. Germline V gene sequence: CDR1 DFQATT, CDR2 SNEGSKA (reference sequence). This CDR3 contains 12 residues. In DNA, the CDR3 is TGCAGTGCTAGAGAAGATGGTGAAAAACTGTTTTTT. This encodes CSAREDGEKLFF.

This clonotype has a count of ten or more. This chain's CDR3 is CGGQWGYNEQFF. The CDR3 nucleotides are TGCGGAGGGCAGTGGGGCTACAATGAGCAGTTCTTC. The genes are TRBV29-1 and TRBJ2-1; perhaps TRBD2 as D (6 bases). The CDR3 covers 12 residues. Germline assignment: CDR1 SQVTM and CDR2 ANQGSEA.

At least ten counts were recorded for this clonotype. The chain recombines TRBV29-1 with TRBJ2-2; possible D gene TRBD2, 7 bases. V was cut by 6 bases and J by 4 bases, with 18 bases left in between. CDR3 length: 15 amino acids. Germline CDR1 is SQVTM and CDR2 is ANQGSEA. The CDR3 DNA follows: TGCAGCGTCGCAAAAGGGGGGGCGAGCACCGGGGAGCTGTTTTTT. This sequence encodes CSVAKGGASTGELFF.

In its sample, this clonotype ranks as medium-sized. J is TRBJ1-1 and V is TRBV20-1; tentative D call: TRBD1 (5 bases). The CDR3 loop spans 12 amino acids. Trimming pared 3 bases from V and 9 bases from J, leaving 14 bases between. CDR1 and CDR2 (germline): DFQATT, SNEGSKA (reference sequence). The CDR3 DNA reads as TGCAGTGCTAGGCCCAGGGAGCTTCAAGCTTTCTTT. Translation gives CSARPRELQAFF.